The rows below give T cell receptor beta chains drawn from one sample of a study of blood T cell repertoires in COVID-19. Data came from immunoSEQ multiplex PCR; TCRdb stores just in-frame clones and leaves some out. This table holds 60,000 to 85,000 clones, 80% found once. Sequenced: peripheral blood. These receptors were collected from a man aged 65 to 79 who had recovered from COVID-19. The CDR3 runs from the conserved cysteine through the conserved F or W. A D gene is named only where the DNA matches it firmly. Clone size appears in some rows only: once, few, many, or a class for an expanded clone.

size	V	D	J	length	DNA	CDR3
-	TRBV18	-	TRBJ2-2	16	TGTGCCAGCTCAATACAGGTCCTCGCGAACACCGGGGAGCTGTTTTTT	CASSIQVLANTGELFF
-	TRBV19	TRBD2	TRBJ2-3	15	TGTGCCAGTAGTATTTGGGCGGGAGAGGCAGATACGCAGTATTTT	CASSIWAGEADTQYF
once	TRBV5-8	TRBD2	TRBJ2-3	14	TGTGCCAGCATCGGGCGGGGGGCTTTTGACGCGCAGTATTTT	CASIGRGAFDAQYF
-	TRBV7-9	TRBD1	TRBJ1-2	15	TGTGCCAGCACCCTCCAGGGGGGACGCATCTATGGCTACACCTTC	CASTLQGGRIYGYTF
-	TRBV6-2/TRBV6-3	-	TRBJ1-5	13	TGTGCCAGCAGTTACTCGTGGCCGGGGGCCCAGCATTTT	CASSYSWPGAQHF
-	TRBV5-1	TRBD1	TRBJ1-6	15	TGCGCCAGCAGTGGGACAGGGGGGTTGGGATCACCCCTCCACTTT	CASSGTGGLGSPLHF
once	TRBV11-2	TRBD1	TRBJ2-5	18	TGTGCCAGCAGCTTGACCGGGACAGGGGTGACACTAGAGGAGACCCAGTACTTC	CASSLTGTGVTLEETQYF
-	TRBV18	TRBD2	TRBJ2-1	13	TGTGCCAGCACGACTAGCGGGAGCGGTGAGCAGTTCTTC	CASTTSGSGEQFF
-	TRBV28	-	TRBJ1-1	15	TGTGCCAGCTCGGGGAGGTCCGAGGGGAACACTGAAGCTTTCTTT	CASSGRSEGNTEAFF
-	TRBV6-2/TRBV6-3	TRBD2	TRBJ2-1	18	TGTGCCAGCAGTTCAAGAGGGTCTAGCGGGGGAAGTCGCAATGAGCAGTTCTTC	CASSSRGSSGGSRNEQFF
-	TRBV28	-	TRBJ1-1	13	TGTGCCAGCACAGACTCAGGGTACACTGAAGCTTTCTTT	CASTDSGYTEAFF
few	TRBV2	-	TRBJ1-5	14	TGTGCCAGCAGTGAAACAGGGTACAATCAGCCCCAGCATTTT	CASSETGYNQPQHF